The 18 T cell receptor beta chains presented below share a single source sample, sequenced in a study of a mutant IDH1 vaccine in newly diagnosed glioma. Clones were sequenced by immunoSEQ multiplex PCR, and TCRdb holds only the in-frame ones, with some missing. The data hold some 60,000 clones, with 80% observed a single time. Their antigens are not known. The sample's time point: week 11, during vaccination. Vaccination used 300 ug of mutant IDH1 20-mer peptide per dose, with topical imiquimod. Sequencing was performed on PBMCs, taken from a glioma patient whose treatment included an IDH1 peptide vaccine. These receptors all come from a man in his fifties with glioma.

The CDR3 DNA is TGTGCCAGCAGCTTAATGAGCGGGGGGTACAATGAGCAGTTCTTC. It yields the protein CASSLMSGGYNEQFF. V gene TRBV7-9 combines with J gene TRBJ2-1, with 9 bases matching TRBD2. CDR1 is SEHNR and CDR2 is FQNEAQ in the germline V gene (reference sequence). The CDR3 contains 15 residues. The ends lost 2 bases at V and 4 bases at J; junction bases unmatched: 3.

The rearrangement links TRBV5-1 to TRBJ2-5, with 12 bases that match TRBD1. After removal of 1 base from V and 5 bases from J, the junction contained 6 bases not matched to a gene. This CDR3 region has 16 residues. CDR1 is SGHRS, CDR2 YFSETQ, per germline. The CDR3 nucleotides read TGCGCCAGCAGCTTGCAGGGACAGGGGGCTGCCGAGACCCAGTACTTC. Protein product: CASSLQGQGAAETQYF.

The CDR3 reads CASSQAGIHEQYF. As DNA, the CDR3 is TGTGCCAGCAGCCAAGCCGGGATCCACGAGCAGTACTTC. V usage is TRBV14 and J usage is TRBJ2-7, with D maybe TRBD2 (5 bases). This CDR3 spans 13 amino acids. The germline gives CDR1 SGHDN, CDR2 FVKESK. V lost 1 base and J lost 5, with 9 bases in between.

The chain carries TRBV7-9 and TRBJ1-2; D possibly corresponds to TRBD1 (6 bases). V gave up 5 bases and J gave up 2 bases, with 12 bases separating them. The V gene's germline CDR1 is SEHNR and CDR2 FQNEAQ (reference sequence). This CDR3 is built from 14 residues. The CDR3 region is CASSTRDTNYGYTF. CDR3 in DNA: TGTGCCAGCAGCACCCGGGACACCAACTATGGCTACACCTTC.

The V and J genes are TRBV2 and TRBJ2-3, with 7 bases lining up with TRBD2. Germline V gene sequence: CDR1 SNHLY, CDR2 FYNNEI. The CDR3 length is 16 residues. The junction had 14 bases not matched to a gene; V was cut back by 6 bases and J by 5 bases. The CDR3 DNA reads as TGTGCCAGCAGGAGCGGGGACTACTCCGCTGGAGATACGCAGTATTTT. It translates to CASRSGDYSAGDTQYF.

This rearrangement joins TRBV7-8 to TRBJ2-7; TRBD2 aligns across 11 bases. This CDR3 is built from 15 residues. Germline V lookup: CDR1 SGHVS, CDR2 FQNEAQ. V trimming: 6 bases; J trimming: 2 bases; junction bases outside the gene matches: 6. The CDR3 spells CASRVGTSGAYEQYF. CDR3 DNA: TGTGCCAGCAGAGTCGGGACTAGCGGAGCCTACGAGCAGTACTTC.

The J gene is TRBJ1-2, the V gene TRBV28; 9 bases fit TRBD1. Unmatched junction bases numbered 14, after V lost 5 bases and J lost 7 bases. The CDR3 is 16 amino acids. In germline, CDR1 is MDHEN, CDR2 SYDVKM. The CDR3 sequence is CASSIDPGQGPGGYTF. For the CDR3, the DNA is TGTGCCAGCAGTATCGATCCGGGACAGGGTCCGGGTGGCTACACCTTC.

The rearrangement links TRBV6-1 to TRBJ2-7, with 7 bases matching TRBD2. There are 16 residues in the CDR3. The V segment lost 4 bases and the J segment 2 bases; nucleotides outside the gene matches: 11. Looked up from germline, CDR1 is MNHNS and CDR2 is SASEGT. CDR3 protein: CASSGVFSGFAYEQYF. The DNA for the CDR3 is TGTGCCAGCAGTGGGGTTTTTAGCGGGTTCGCCTACGAGCAGTACTTC.

In nucleotides, the CDR3 is TGCGCCAGCAGCCATACGCGGGAGTCCCTCCCCTACGAGCAGTACTTC. This gives the protein CASSHTRESLPYEQYF. V gene TRBV4-1 combines with J gene TRBJ2-7; 7 bases are shared with TRBD2. V was clipped by 3 bases and J by 2 bases; unmatched bases: 10. The germline V gene encodes CDR1 MGHRA and CDR2 YSYEKL. The CDR3 is made up of 16 amino acids.

The chain employs TRBV25-1 and TRBJ2-7; D may be TRBD2 (6 bases). The CDR3 totals 11 residues. Germline assignment: CDR1 MGHDK and CDR2 SYGVNS. V was shortened by 6 bases and J by 7 bases, with 10 bases between the two germline ends. The CDR3 coding sequence is TGTGCCAGCAGAATCGGGGGAGAGCAGTACTTC. Translating gives CASRIGGEQYF.

The chain has TRBV27 and TRBJ1-2; 7 bases line up with TRBD1. The CDR3 length is 14 residues. With 3 bases clipped from V and 3 bases from J, the junction kept 4 bases outside the gene matches. Germline V lookup: CDR1 MNHEY, CDR2 SMNVEV (reference sequence). CDR3 bases: TGTGCCAGCAGTTTCGAGGGGACAGACTATGGCTACACCTTC. Its protein product is CASSFEGTDYGYTF.

This clone has a single count. The chain uses TRBV4-1 and TRBJ1-1; D is unclear. The CDR3 spans 14 residues. V lost 2 bases, J lost 4 bases, and 11 bases lay in between. Germline lookup yields CDR1 MGHRA and CDR2 YSYEKL. The CDR3 loop reads CASSQFEGVTEAFF. The CDR3 coding sequence is TGCGCCAGCAGCCAATTTGAGGGAGTCACTGAAGCTTTCTTT.

The chain recombines TRBV19 with TRBJ2-1, with D maybe TRBD2 (5 bases). This CDR3 has 13 amino acids. The germline CDR1 and CDR2 sequences are LNHDA and SQIVND (reference sequence). Between the trimmed V and J ends, which lost 7 bases and 4 bases, there was a span of 11 bases. CDR3 in DNA: TGTGCCAGTACGTCGCGGGCGTACAATGAGCAGTTCTTC. Its protein is CASTSRAYNEQFF.

This clone came up once. This rearrangement joins TRBV5-1 to TRBJ1-4, with D hard to call. The germline V gene has CDR1 SGHRS and CDR2 YFSETQ. V lost 1 base and J lost 3, with 13 bases in between. The CDR3 consists of 16 residues. CDR3 sequence: CASSLSSPGSNEKLFF. CDR3 nucleotides: TGCGCCAGCAGCTTGAGTAGTCCGGGTTCTAATGAAAAACTGTTTTTT.

This clone ranks as medium-sized. The genes are TRBV2 and TRBJ2-7, with 7 bases fitting TRBD2. In germline, CDR1 is SNHLY, CDR2 FYNNEI. This CDR3 contains 15 residues. After removal of 3 bases from V and 6 bases from J, the junction contained 11 bases not matched to a gene. The CDR3 here is CASSDDKGEGLEQYF. Written as DNA, the CDR3 is TGTGCCAGCAGTGATGACAAAGGGGAGGGTCTCGAGCAGTACTTC.

The chain is built from TRBV5-1 and TRBJ2-7; possible D gene TRBD2, 6 bases. CDR1 is SGHRS and CDR2 is YFSETQ in the germline V gene. There are 13 residues in the CDR3. Trimming pared 4 bases from V and 1 base from J, leaving 9 bases between. The CDR3 loop is CASSASESYEQYF. The CDR3 DNA reads TGCGCCAGCAGCGCTAGCGAGTCCTACGAGCAGTACTTC.

The rearrangement uses TRBV29-1 and TRBJ1-2, with 9 nucleotides matching TRBD1. The germline gives CDR1 SQVTM, CDR2 ANQGSEA. The junction had 5 bases not matched to a gene; V was cut back by 1 base and J by 8 bases. The CDR3 consists of 13 residues. This CDR3 is CSVEGGTGNGYTF. The CDR3 DNA reads as TGCAGCGTTGAAGGCGGGACAGGGAACGGCTACACCTTC.

The rearrangement uses TRBV2 and TRBJ1-4; no clear D gene. Germline assignment: CDR1 SNHLY and CDR2 FYNNEI. V was pared by 3 bases and J by 7 bases, with 9 bases between. This CDR3 comprises 13 residues. CDR3 sequence reads: CASSEGVPEKLFF. DNA of the CDR3: TGTGCCAGCAGTGAGGGCGTCCCTGAAAAACTGTTTTTT.